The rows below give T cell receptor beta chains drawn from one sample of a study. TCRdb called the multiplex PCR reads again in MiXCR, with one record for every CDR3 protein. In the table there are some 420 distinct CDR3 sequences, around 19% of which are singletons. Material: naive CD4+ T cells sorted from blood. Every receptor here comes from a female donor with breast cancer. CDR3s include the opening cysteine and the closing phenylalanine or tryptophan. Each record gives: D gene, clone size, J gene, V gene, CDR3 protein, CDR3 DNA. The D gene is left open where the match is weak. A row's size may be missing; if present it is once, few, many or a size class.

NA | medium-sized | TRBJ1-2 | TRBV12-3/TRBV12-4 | CASRSRGTNGYTF | TGTGCCAGCAGAAGTCGGGGTACCAATGGCTACACCTTC
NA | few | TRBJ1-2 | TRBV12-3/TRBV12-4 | CASSLQAYGYTF | TGTGCCAGCAGTCTTCAGGCCTATGGCTACACCTTC
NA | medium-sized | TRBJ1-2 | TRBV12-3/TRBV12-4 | CASSYHNYGYTF | TGTGCCAGCAGCTACCACAACTATGGCTACACCTTC
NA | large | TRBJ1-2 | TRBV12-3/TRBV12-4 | CASSAGASGYTF | TGTGCCAGCAGCGCAGGGGCTAGTGGCTACACCTTC
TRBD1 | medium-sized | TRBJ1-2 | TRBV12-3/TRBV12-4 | CASTWDRGNGYTF | TGTGCCAGCACCTGGGACAGGGGAAATGGCTACACCTTC
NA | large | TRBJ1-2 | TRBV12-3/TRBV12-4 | CASSFGLGYTF | TGTGCCAGCAGTTTTGGATTAGGCTACACCTTC
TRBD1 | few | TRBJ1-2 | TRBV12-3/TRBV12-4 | CASRDGTGNYGYTF | TGTGCCAGCAGGGACGGGACAGGGAACTATGGCTACACCTTC
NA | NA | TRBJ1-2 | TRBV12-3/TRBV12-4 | CASSSSIRTAHYGYTF | TGTGCCAGCAGTTCCTCCATCCGGACAGCGCACTATGGCTACACCTTC
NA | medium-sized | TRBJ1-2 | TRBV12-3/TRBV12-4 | CASSFSGRPNYGYTF | TGTGCCAGCAGTTTCTCGGGACGGCCAAACTATGGCTACACCTTC
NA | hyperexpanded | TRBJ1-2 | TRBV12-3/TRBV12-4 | CASARGSTNYGYTF | TGTGCCAGTGCTCGGGGCTCAACTAACTATGGCTACACCTTC
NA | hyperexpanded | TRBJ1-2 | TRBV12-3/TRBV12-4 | CASTPPANYGYTF | TGTGCCAGCACCCCACCTGCTAACTATGGCTACACCTTC
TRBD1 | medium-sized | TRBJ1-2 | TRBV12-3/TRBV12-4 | CASRTGVGGYTF | TGTGCCAGTAGAACAGGGGTCGGTGGCTACACCTTC
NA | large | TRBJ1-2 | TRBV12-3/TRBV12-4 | CASSLVGLRSGYTF | TGTGCCAGCAGTTTAGTTGGACTAAGGAGTGGCTACACCTTC
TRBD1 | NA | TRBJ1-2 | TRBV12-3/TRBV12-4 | CASTLYTGEGVYGYTF | TGTGCCAGCACCCTGTACACAGGGGAAGGGGTCTATGGCTACACCTTC
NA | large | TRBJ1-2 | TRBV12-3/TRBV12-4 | CASSPDQDYYGYTF | TGTGCCAGCAGTCCAGACCAGGATTACTATGGCTACACCTTC
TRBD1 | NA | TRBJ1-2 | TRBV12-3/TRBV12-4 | CASSMDRGYGYTF | TGTGCCAGCAGTATGGACAGGGGTTATGGCTACACCTTC
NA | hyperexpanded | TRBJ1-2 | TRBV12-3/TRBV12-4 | CASSSPGHGYGYTF | TGTGCCAGCAGTTCCCCGGGACACGGCTATGGCTACACCTTC
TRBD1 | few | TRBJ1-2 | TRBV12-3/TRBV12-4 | CASTITLGTDYGYTF | TGTGCCAGCACCATTACCCTCGGGACAGACTATGGCTACACCTTC
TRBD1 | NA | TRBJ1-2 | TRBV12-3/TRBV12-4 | CASRSGQTYGYTF | TGTGCCAGCAGATCGGGACAGACCTATGGCTACACCTTC
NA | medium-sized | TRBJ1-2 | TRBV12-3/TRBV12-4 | CASSLSEGGYTF | TGTGCCAGCAGTTTATCTGAAGGAGGCTACACCTTC
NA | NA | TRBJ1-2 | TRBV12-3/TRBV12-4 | CASRRSGADYGYTF | TGTGCCAGCAGACGGTCAGGGGCAGACTATGGCTACACCTTC
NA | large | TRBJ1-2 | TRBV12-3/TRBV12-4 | CASALPSGGYTF | TGTGCCAGCGCCTTACCTTCGGGAGGCTACACCTTC
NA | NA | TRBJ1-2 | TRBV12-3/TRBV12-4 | CASSLSGHGYGYTF | TGTGCCAGCAGTTTATCGGGACACGGCTATGGCTACACCTTC
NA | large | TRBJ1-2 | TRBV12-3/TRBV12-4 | CASSLASGLYGYTF | TGTGCCAGCAGTTTAGCGTCAGGCCTCTATGGCTACACCTTC
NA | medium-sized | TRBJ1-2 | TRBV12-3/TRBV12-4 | CASSPAGYGGYTF | TGTGCCAGCAGCCCCGCGGGGTACGGTGGCTACACCTTC
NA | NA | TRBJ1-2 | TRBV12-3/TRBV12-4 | CASSPGSAAPYGYTF | TGTGCCAGCAGCCCAGGGTCGGCAGCCCCGTATGGCTACACCTTC
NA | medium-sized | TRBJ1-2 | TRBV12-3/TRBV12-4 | CASSFKLAYGYTF | TGTGCCAGCAGTTTTAAGCTCGCCTATGGCTACACCTTC
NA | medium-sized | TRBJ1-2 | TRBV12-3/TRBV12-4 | CASSQGVGNYGYTF | TGTGCCAGCAGCCAGGGAGTTGGTAACTATGGCTACACCTTC
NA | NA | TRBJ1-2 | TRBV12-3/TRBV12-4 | CASSSSFRSGPKSYTF | TGTGCCAGCAGTTCCTCTTTTCGGTCGGGGCCTAAGAGCTACACCTTC
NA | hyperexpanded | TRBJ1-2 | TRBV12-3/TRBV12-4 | CASSAHNYGYTF | TGTGCCAGCAGTGCTCACAACTATGGCTACACCTTC
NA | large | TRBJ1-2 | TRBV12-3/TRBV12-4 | CASSRQAEAYGYTF | TGTGCCAGCAGTCGACAAGCAGAGGCCTATGGCTACACCTTC
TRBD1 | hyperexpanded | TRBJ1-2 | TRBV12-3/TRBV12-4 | CASSRLRDSSGYTF | TGTGCCAGCAGCCGCCTCCGGGACAGCTCTGGCTACACCTTC
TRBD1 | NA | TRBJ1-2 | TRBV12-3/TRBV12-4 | CASSHRDSSGYTF | TGTGCCAGCAGCCACCGGGACAGCTCTGGCTACACCTTC
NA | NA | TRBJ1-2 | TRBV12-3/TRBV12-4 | CASSLAGHGYGYTF | TGTGCCAGCAGTTTAGCGGGACACGGCTATGGCTACACCTTC
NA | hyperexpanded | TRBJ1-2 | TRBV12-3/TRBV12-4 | CASSDTLTVNRGYTF | TGTGCCAGCAGTGACACTCTAACCGTGAATCGTGGCTACACCTTC
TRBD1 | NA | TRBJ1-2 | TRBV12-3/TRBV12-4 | CASNGTDYGYTF | TGTGCCAGCAACGGGACAGACTATGGCTACACCTTC
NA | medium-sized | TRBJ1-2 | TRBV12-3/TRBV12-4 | CASSLFRGSVGYTF | TGTGCCAGCAGTTTGTTCAGAGGGTCGGTTGGCTACACCTTC
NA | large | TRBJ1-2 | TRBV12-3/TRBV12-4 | CASSGGNYGYTF | TGTGCCAGCAGTGGAGGGAACTATGGCTACACCTTC
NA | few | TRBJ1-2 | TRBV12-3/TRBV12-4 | CASSSGSGGYTF | TGTGCCAGCAGTTCAGGGTCAGGTGGCTACACCTTC
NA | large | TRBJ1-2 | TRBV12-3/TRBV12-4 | CASMKSDLYGYTF | TGTGCCAGCATGAAAAGTGACCTCTATGGCTACACCTTC
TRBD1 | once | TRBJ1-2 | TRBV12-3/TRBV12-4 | CASSLTRDSSGYTF | TGTGCCAGCAGTTTAACTCGGGACAGCTCTGGCTACACCTTC
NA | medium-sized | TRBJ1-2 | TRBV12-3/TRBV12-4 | CASSLEAGLRGYTF | TGTGCCAGCAGTTTAGAGGCGGGGTTGAGGGGCTACACCTTC
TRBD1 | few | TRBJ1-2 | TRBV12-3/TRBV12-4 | CASSLRDSSGYTF | TGTGCCAGCAGCCTCCGGGACAGCTCTGGCTACACCTTC
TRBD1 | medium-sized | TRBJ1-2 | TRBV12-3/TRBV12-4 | CASRGTGMGSYTF | TGTGCCAGCAGAGGGACAGGGATGGGGAGCTACACCTTC
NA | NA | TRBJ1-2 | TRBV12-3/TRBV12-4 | CASSSRGYGYTF | TGTGCCAGCAGTTCGAGGGGCTATGGCTACACCTTC